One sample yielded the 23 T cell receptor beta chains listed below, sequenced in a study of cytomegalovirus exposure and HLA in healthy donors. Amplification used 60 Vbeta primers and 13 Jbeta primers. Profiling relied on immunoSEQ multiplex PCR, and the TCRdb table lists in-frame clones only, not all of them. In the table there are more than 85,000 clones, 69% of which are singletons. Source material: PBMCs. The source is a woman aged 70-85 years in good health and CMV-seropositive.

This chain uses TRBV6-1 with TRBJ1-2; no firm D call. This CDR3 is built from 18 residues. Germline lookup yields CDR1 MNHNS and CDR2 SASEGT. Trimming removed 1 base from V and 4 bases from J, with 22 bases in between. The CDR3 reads CASSEELGSPWRSYGYTF. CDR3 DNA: TGTGCCAGCAGTGAAGAGTTAGGCAGTCCATGGCGGAGCTATGGCTACACCTTC.

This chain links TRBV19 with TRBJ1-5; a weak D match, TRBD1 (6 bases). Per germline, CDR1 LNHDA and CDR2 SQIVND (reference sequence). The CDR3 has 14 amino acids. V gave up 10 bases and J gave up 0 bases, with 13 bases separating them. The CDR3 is CAIGEGGSNQPQHF. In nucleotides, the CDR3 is TGTGCCATTGGGGAAGGGGGTAGCAATCAGCCCCAGCATTTT.

The CDR3 nucleotides are TGTGCCAGCAGCTATCTCGGGACAGGGAATGAAAAACTGTTTTTT. Translating gives CASSYLGTGNEKLFF. V is TRBV27 and J is TRBJ1-4; 9 nucleotides line up with TRBD1. Trimming cost V 6 bases and J 5 bases; bases outside gene matches: 7. The CDR3 runs 15 residues. Germline V gene lookup returns CDR1 MNHEY and CDR2 SMNVEV (reference sequence).

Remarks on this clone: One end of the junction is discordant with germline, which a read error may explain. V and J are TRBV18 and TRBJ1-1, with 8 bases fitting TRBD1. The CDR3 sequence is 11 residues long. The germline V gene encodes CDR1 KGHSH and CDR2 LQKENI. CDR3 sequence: CASSPSQGAIF. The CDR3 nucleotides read TGTGCCAGCTCACCGTCTCAGGGGGCCATCTTT.

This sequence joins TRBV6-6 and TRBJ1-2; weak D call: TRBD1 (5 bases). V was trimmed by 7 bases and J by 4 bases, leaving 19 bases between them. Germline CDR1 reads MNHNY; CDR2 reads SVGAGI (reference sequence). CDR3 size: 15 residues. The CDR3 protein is CASTPTGDPSYGYTF. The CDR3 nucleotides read TGTGCCAGCACCCCCACGGGGGACCCAAGCTATGGCTACACCTTC.

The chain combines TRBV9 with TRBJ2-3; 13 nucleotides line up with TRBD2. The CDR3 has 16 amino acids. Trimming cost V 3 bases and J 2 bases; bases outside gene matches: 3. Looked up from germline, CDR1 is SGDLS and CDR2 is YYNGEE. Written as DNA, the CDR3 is TGTGCCAGCAGCGGGACTAGCGGGGGTTACACAGATACGCAGTATTTT. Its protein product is CASSGTSGGYTDTQYF.

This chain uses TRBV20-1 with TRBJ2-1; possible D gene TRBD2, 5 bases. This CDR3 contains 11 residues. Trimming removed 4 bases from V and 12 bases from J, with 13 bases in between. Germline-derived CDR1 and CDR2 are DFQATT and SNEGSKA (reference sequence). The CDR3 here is CSATLPGRQFF. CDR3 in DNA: TGCAGTGCTACTCTCCCGGGGAGGCAGTTCTTC.

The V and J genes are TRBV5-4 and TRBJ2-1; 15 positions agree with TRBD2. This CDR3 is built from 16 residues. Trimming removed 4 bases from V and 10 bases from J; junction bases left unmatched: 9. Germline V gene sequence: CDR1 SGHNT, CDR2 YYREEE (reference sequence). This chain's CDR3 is CASSLGTSGRMREQFF. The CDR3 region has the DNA TGTGCCAGCAGCCTAGGGACTAGCGGGAGGATGCGGGAGCAGTTCTTC.

CDR3 amino acids: CASSLTGTNQPQHF. DNA of the CDR3: TGTGCCAGCAGCCTGACAGGAACAAATCAGCCCCAGCATTTT. The genes are TRBV5-5 and TRBJ1-5, with D possibly being TRBD1 (6 bases). CDR3 length: 14 residues. The V end lost 4 bases, the J end lost 4 bases, and 12 bases lay between the germline ends. Germline V gene data show CDR1 as SGHKS and CDR2 as YYEKEE (reference sequence). Combining the CDR3 with reference TRBV5-5 and TRBJ1-5 gives the whole variable domain DAGVTQSPTHLIKTRGQQVTLRCSPISGHKSVSWYQQVLGQGPQFIFQYYEKEERGRGNFPDRFSARQFPNYSSELNVNALLLGDSALYLCASSLTGTNQPQHFGDGTRLSIL.

CDR3 sequence: CASTNSQGIYGYTF. CDR3 in DNA: TGCGCCAGCACGAATTCGCAGGGTATCTATGGCTACACCTTC. The rearrangement uses TRBV5-1 and TRBJ1-2; weak D call: TRBD1 (5 bases). The V gene lost 6 bases and the J gene lost 4 bases, with 16 bases spanning the gap. The CDR3 covers 14 residues. The germline CDR1 and CDR2 sequences are SGHRS and YFSETQ. Filled out from reference TRBV5-1 and TRBJ1-2, the complete variable domain reads KAGVTQTPRYLIKTRGQQVTLSCSPISGHRSVSWYQQTPGQGLQFLFEYFSETQRNKGNFPGRFSGRQFSNSRSEMNVSTLELGDSALYLCASTNSQGIYGYTFGSGTRLTVV.

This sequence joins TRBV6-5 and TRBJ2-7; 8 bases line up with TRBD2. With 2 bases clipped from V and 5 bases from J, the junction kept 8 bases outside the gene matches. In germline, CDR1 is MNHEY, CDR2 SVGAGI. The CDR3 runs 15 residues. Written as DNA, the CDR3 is TGTGCCAGCAGTTACGGCGGGGGGCCCGCCCACGAGCAGTACTTC. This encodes CASSYGGGPAHEQYF.

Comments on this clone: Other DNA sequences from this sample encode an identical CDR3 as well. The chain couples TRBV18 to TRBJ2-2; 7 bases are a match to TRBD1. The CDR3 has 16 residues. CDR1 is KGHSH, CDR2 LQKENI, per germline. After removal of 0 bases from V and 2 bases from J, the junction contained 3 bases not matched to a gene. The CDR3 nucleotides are TGTGCCAGCTCACCACCCGGGGACAGAAACACCGGGGAGCTGTTTTTT. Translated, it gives CASSPPGDRNTGELFF.

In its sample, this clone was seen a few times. The CDR3 coding sequence is TGTGCCAGCAGTCCTAGCGGGAGCTCCTACGAGCAGTACTTC. Translated, it gives CASSPSGSSYEQYF. The V call is TRBV27, the J call TRBJ2-7; 10 bases are a match to TRBD2. Germline V gene lookup returns CDR1 MNHEY and CDR2 SMNVEV (reference sequence). Germline trimming cut 5 bases from V and 0 bases from J; bases unmatched to any gene: 1. This CDR3 region has 14 residues.

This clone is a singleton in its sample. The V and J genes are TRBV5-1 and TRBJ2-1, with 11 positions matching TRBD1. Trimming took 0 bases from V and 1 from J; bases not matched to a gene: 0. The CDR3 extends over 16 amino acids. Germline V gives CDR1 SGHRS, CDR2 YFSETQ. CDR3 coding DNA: TGCGCCAGCAGCTTGGGGGACAGGGGGTCCTACAATGAGCAGTTCTTC. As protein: CASSLGDRGSYNEQFF.

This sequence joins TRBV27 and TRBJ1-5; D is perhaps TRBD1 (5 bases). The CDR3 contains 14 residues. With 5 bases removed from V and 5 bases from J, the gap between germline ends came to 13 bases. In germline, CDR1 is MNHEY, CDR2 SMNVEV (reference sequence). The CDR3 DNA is TGTGCCAGCAGTCGTGGACGGGGGGATCAGCCCCAGCATTTT. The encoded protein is CASSRGRGDQPQHF.

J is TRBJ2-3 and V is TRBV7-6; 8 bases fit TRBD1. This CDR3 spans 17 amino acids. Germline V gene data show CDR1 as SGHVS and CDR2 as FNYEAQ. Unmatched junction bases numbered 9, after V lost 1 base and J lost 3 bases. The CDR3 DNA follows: TGTGCCAGCAGCTTAGGAACCAGGGGGCAAGTGACAGATACGCAGTATTTT. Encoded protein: CASSLGTRGQVTDTQYF.

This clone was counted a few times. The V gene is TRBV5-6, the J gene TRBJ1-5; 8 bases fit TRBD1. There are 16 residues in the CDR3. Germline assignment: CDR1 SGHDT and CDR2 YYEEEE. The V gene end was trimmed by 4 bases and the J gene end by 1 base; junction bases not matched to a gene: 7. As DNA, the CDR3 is TGTGCCAGCAGCGATTACTGGACAGGGAGCAATCAGCCCCAGCATTTT. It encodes CASSDYWTGSNQPQHF.

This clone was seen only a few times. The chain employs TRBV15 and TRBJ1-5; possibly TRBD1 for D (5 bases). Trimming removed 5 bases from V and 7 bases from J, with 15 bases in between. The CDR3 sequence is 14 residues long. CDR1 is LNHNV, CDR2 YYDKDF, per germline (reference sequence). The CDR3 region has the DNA TGTGCCACCAGCGTTGTAGGGGTAGGGCAGCCCCAGCATTTT. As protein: CATSVVGVGQPQHF.

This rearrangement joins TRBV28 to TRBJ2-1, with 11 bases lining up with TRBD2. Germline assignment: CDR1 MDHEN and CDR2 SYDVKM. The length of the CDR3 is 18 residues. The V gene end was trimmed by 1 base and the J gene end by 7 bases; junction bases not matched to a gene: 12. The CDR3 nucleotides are TGTGCCAGCAGTTTATTTTCTAGCGGGGGGCGGTTCGGTAATGAGCAGTTCTTC. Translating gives CASSLFSSGGRFGNEQFF.

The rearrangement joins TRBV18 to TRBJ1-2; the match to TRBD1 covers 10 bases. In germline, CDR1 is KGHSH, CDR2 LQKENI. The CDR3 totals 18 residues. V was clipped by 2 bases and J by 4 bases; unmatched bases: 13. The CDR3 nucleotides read TGTGCCAGCTCACCAACTTCCGGGACAGGGGCCCCACGCTATGGCTACACCTTC. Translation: CASSPTSGTGAPRYGYTF.

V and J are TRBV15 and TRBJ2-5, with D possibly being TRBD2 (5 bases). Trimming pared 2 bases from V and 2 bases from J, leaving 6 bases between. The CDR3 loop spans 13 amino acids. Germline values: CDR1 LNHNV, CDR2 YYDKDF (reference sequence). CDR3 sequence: CATSRRTQETQYF. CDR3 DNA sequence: TGTGCCACCAGCAGAAGGACTCAAGAGACCCAGTACTTC.

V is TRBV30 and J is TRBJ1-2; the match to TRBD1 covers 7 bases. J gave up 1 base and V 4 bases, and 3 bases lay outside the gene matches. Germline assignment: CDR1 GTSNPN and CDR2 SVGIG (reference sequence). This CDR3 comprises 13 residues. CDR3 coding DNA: TGTGCCTGGACAGGGGGTCTTAACTATGGCTACACCTTC. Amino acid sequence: CAWTGGLNYGYTF.

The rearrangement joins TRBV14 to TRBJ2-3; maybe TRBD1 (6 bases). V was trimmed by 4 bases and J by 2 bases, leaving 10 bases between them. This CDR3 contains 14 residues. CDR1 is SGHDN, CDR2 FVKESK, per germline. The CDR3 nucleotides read TGTGCCAGCAGCCCTGACAGGCTCACAGATACGCAGTATTTT. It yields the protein CASSPDRLTDTQYF.